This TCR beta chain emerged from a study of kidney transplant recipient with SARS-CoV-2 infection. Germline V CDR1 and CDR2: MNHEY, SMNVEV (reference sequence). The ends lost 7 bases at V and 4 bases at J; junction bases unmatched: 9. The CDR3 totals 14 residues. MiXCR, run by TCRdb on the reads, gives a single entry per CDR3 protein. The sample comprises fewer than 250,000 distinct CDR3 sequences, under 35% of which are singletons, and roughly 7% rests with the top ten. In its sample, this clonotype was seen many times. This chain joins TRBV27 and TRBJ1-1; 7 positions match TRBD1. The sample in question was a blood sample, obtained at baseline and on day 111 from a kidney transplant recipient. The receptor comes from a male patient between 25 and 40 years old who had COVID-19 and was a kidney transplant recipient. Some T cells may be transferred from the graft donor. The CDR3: CASKPWTGLTEAFF. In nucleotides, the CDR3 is TGTGCCAGCAAACCTTGGACAGGTCTCACTGAAGCTTTCTTT.